This T cell receptor (beta chain) was recorded in a study of cytomegalovirus exposure and HLA in healthy donors. In the case of this clone: As yet, its antigen is unknown.

An approximately 120-subject validation cohort, separate from the 666-subject first cohort, supplied the donors. Sequencing used immunoSEQ multiplex PCR; TCRdb keeps in-frame clones, though not all of them. Of 150,000 or so clones in the sample, approximately 86% were seen once. Between the trimmed V and J ends, which lost 3 bases and 5 bases, there was a span of 17 bases. The CDR3 contains 15 residues. CDR1 SGHDT and CDR2 YYEEEE come from the germline V gene. Study observations and caveats: Many donors shared some public TCRs, even though most TCR sequences were rare.

The receptor was derived from a human donor in good health. The sample consisted of PBMCs. The rearrangement links TRBV5-6 to TRBJ2-5, with D possibly matching TRBD2 (5 bases). CDR3 sequence: CASSSSRGTWETQYF. In nucleotides, the CDR3 is TGTGCCAGCAGCTCGTCCCGGGGTACGTGGGAGACCCAGTACTTC.